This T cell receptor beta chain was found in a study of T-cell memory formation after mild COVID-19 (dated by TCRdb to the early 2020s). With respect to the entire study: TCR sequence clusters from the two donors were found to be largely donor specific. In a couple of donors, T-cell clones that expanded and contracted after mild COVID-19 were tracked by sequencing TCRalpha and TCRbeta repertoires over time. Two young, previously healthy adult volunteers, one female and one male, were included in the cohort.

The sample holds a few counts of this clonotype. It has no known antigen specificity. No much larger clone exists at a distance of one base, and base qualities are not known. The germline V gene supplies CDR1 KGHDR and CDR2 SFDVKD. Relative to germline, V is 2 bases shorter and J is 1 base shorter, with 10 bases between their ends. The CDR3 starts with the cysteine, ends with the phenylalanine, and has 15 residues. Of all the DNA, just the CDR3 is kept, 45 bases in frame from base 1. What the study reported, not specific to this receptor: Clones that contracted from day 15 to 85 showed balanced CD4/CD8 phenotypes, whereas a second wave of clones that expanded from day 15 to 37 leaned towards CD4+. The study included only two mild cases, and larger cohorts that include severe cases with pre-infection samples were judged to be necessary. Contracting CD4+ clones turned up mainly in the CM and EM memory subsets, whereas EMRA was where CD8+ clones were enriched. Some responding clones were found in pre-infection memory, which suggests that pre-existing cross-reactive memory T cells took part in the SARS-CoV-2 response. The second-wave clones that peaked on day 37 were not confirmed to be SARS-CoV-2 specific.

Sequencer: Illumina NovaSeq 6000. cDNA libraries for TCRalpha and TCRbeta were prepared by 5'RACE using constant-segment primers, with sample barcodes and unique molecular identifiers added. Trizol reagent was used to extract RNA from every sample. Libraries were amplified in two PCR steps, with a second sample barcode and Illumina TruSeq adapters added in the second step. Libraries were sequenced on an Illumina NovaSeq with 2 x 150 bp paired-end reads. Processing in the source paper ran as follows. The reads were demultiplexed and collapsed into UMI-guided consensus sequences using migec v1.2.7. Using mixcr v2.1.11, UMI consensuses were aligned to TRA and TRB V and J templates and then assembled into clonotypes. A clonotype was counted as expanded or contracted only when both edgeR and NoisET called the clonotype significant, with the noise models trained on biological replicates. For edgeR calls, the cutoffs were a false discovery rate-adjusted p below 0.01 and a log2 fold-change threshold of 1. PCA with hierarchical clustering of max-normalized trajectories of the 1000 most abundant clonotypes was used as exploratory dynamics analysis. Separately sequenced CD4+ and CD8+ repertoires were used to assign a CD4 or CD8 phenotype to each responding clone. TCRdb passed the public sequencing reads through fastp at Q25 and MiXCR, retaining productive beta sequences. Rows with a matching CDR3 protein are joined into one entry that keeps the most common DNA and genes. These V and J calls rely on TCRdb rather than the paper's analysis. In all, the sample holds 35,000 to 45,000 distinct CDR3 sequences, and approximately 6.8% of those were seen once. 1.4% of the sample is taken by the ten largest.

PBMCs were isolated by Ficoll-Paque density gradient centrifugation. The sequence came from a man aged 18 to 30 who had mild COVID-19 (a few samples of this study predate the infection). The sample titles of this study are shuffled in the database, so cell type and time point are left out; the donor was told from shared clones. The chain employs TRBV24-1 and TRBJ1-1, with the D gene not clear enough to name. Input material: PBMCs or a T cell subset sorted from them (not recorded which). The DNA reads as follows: TGTGCCACCAGTGATTCCGGACGTACGAACACTGAAGCTTTCTTT. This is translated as CATSDSGRTNTEAFF.